This TCR beta chain appears in the sequencing data of a study of T cells in tuberculosis. Study context: A South African cohort included IGRA-negative adolescents, latently infected IGRA-positive adolescents and adults with active tuberculosis.

CDR1 and CDR2 from the germline V gene are SGHAT and FQNNGV. With 3 bases clipped from V and 2 bases from J, the junction kept 6 bases outside the gene matches. The CDR3 length is 15 residues. Libraries were prepared by immunoSEQ multiplex PCR; TCRdb keeps only in-frame clonotypes and omits some of them. Of some 40,000 clones listed, roughly 96% are singletons. This chain connects TRBV11-2 to TRBJ2-7; 8 bases line up with TRBD1. The source material was PBMCs. This TCR was recovered from a donor under 30 with latent tuberculosis or without tuberculosis infection. The CDR3 reads CASSFVTGAAYEQYF. CDR3 nucleotides: TGTGCCAGCAGCTTCGTGACAGGGGCGGCCTACGAGCAGTACTTC.